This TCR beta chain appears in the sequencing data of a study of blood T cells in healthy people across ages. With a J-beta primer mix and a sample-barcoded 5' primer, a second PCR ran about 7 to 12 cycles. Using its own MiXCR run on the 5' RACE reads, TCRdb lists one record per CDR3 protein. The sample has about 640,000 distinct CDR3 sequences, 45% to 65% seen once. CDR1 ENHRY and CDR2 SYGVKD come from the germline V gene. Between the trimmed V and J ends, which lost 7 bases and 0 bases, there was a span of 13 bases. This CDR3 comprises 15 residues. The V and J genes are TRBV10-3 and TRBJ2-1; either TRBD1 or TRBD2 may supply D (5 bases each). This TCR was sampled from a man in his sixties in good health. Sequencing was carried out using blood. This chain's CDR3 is CAITSGGYSYNEQFF. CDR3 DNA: TGTGCCATCACGTCTGGGGGTTACTCCTACAATGAGCAGTTCTTC.